This TCR beta chain was obtained from a study of somatic mutations in cytotoxic T cells in rheumatoid arthritis. Study summary: Selected T-cell populations stained with V beta antibodies were isolated by flow sorting to nearly 100% purity; these included V beta1+ cells subjected to TCRB sequencing.

Per the study methods: After comparison against published virus-specific TCRB sequences, only a few of the patient CD8+ clones larger than 1% turned out to match them. Using immunoSEQ multiplex PCR, the repertoire was profiled, and TCRdb retains in-frame clones only, with some absent. That table gives V, J and clone size, and the DNA gave D and trimming. The data contain more than 2,500 clones, around four fifths of them seen just once; the ten biggest clones take up roughly 13%. Study-level results: Rheumatoid arthritis patients showed CD8+ clonality increasing with age, unlike healthy controls. It was found that CD8+ T-cell clonality in rheumatoid arthritis patients did not differ significantly from that in age-matched healthy controls.

With respect to this clone: Its antigen is still unknown.

Germline assignment: CDR1 SGHNT and CDR2 YENEEA. CDR3 size: 14 residues. V was clipped by 1 base and J by 4 bases; unmatched bases: 0. This TCR was recovered from a woman aged 50 to 65 with rheumatoid arthritis. The chain employs TRBV11-3 and TRBJ2-1; the match to TRBD1 covers 8 bases. Source material: CD8+ T cells sorted from blood. The CDR3 DNA sequence: TGTGCCAGCAGCTTAGGACAGGGGTACAATGAGCAGTTCTTC. It yields the protein CASSLGQGYNEQFF.